These T cell receptor beta chains were read from a single sample in a study of sequential checkpoint blockade in melanoma. Produced via immunoSEQ multiplex PCR; TCRdb's table is partial and in-frame only. The sample includes more than 11,000 clones, 50% to 55% of them seen just once. Sequencing used CD8+ T cells sorted from blood (inferred from file names), obtained from a patient given nivolumab and ipilimumab in sequence. These TCRs come from a human donor with melanoma. The conserved cysteine and the conserved F or W are not part of the CDR3 here. Fields, in order: D gene, V gene, J gene, CDR3 protein. A D gene is named only where the DNA matches it firmly.

NA,TRBV5-1,TRBJ2-7,ASSFPGYEQY
TRBD1,TRBV30,TRBJ2-2,AWSTGDYTGELF
TRBD1,TRBV6-5,TRBJ1-5,AIARGTGNQPQH
NA,TRBV4-1,TRBJ2-3,ASSQGAGPAPDTQY
NA,TRBV6-1,TRBJ2-7,ASSEWKEARDEQY
NA,TRBV5-5,TRBJ1-2,ASSQWSAGLGYT
TRBD1,TRBV5-4,TRBJ1-2,ASSPGAGGPILNYGYT
NA,TRBV28,TRBJ1-1,ASSFGQGDTEAF
TRBD1,TRBV28,TRBJ1-1,ASKLDRENTEAF
NA,TRBV19,TRBJ2-3,ASSITELAFTDTQY
NA,TRBV28,TRBJ1-2,ASSSSGGPYGYT
NA,TRBV13,TRBJ2-2,ASSSYTGELF
NA,TRBV28,TRBJ2-7,ASSRVAEWRASYEQY
NA,TRBV7-9,TRBJ1-2,ASSSPSPIASGYT
NA,TRBV11-2,TRBJ1-1,ASSPAKITEAF
TRBD1,TRBV7-2,TRBJ2-2,ASSPIRDRAITGELF
NA,TRBV19,TRBJ2-4,ASSSTGEDPKNIQY
NA,TRBV7-2,TRBJ2-1,ASSFDRSPSYNEQF
NA,TRBV19,TRBJ2-3,ASSIAGSTDTQY
NA,TRBV29-1,TRBJ2-7,SAVIARYSYEQY
TRBD1,TRBV2,TRBJ2-7,ASSERGQGYEQY
TRBD1,TRBV10-3,TRBJ1-2,AISGTGVDYGYT
NA,TRBV28,TRBJ2-7,ASSLRGGAYEQY
TRBD2,TRBV27,TRBJ2-7,ASSLGLAYEQY
TRBD1,TRBV28,TRBJ2-1,ASSLRTGRGNGVNEQF
NA,TRBV30,TRBJ2-5,AGALRETQY
TRBD1,TRBV19,TRBJ2-1,ASSIGTGGYNEQF
NA,TRBV7-6,NA,ASSLGGVEQY
NA,TRBV4-1,TRBJ1-1,ASSQDQGHTEAF
NA,TRBV1,TRBJ2-3,TSSHRLAGGYTDTQY
NA,TRBV6-5,TRBJ2-1,ASSYSSGYNEQF
NA,TRBV6-6,TRBJ2-3,ASTNGDTQY
TRBD2,TRBV5-6,TRBJ2-7,ASRSGGSYEQY
NA,TRBV19,TRBJ1-1,ASRVTASPTNTEAF
TRBD1,TRBV9,TRBJ1-1,ASSASRTGMSTEAF
TRBD1,TRBV2,TRBJ1-6,ASSEVSAGGNSPLH
TRBD2,TRBV5-3,TRBJ2-7,ASSLAPLAGTEQY
NA,TRBV28,TRBJ1-1,ASSLGTEPGRNTEAF
NA,TRBV5-1,TRBJ1-2,ASSSGGGSNYSYT
NA,TRBV12-5,TRBJ2-7,ASGLSPFREQY
TRBD2,TRBV7-8,TRBJ2-1,ASSLSGRDNEQF
NA,TRBV4-1,TRBJ2-2,ASSRYIGENTGELF
NA,TRBV7-2,TRBJ2-7,VSSLVFYEQY
TRBD1,TRBV6-1,TRBJ1-4,ASSHRGQLGLF
NA,TRBV6-5,TRBJ2-7,ASRFETGNSYEQY
NA,TRBV6-1,TRBJ2-1,ASSEFGLTSDEQF
TRBD2,TRBV27,TRBJ2-3,ASSRGLAGVGTDTQY
NA,TRBV6-1,TRBJ1-1,ASSPTGNTEAF
NA,TRBV2,TRBJ1-5,ASSFGSTNNQPQH
NA,TRBV4-3,TRBJ2-7,ASSQAQSTYEQY
NA,TRBV5-3,TRBJ2-7,ASSLGYEQY